The 12 T cell receptor beta chains in this list originate from one sample, sequenced in a study of CD8 T cells in ankylosing spondylitis. General study findings and limits: Several highly homologous variants made up a TCR beta motif, and this motif appeared characteristic of ankylosing spondylitis blood.

Their recognized antigens are unknown. TCRdb analysed the 5' RACE reads with MiXCR anew, one entry per CDR3 protein. The table records around 770,000 distinct CDR3 sequences, about 10% of them present only once. Sample: blood, either unsorted or a sorted T cell fraction (not recorded which). The receptors were gathered from a male donor with ankylosing spondylitis.

This clonotype was found a few times. The chain recombines TRBV15 with TRBJ1-4; D unclear. The germline CDR1 and CDR2 sequences are LNHNV and YYDKDF (reference sequence). CDR3 length: 16 residues. V was trimmed by 0 bases and J by 0 bases, leaving 8 bases between them. CDR3 protein: CATSRDLAATNEKLFF. The DNA for the CDR3 is TGTGCCACCAGCAGAGATCTGGCAGCAACTAATGAAAAACTGTTTTTT.

This clonotype was seen a handful of times. A read error may account for a junction end that differs from germline. The V call is TRBV7-2, the J call TRBJ2-7; 11 bases are a match to TRBD1. Germline-derived CDR1 and CDR2 are SGHTA and FQGNSA. The CDR3 is 13 amino acids. The CDR3: CASSRPGTGGLHF. In nucleotides, the CDR3 is TGTGCCAGCAGCCGTCCCGGGACAGGGGGACTGCACTTC.

This rearrangement joins TRBV11-2 to TRBJ2-1; D unresolved. Germline CDR1 SGHAT, CDR2 FQNNGV. V was clipped by 3 bases and J by 0 bases, with 6 bases between them. CDR3 size: 14 residues. CDR3 loop: CASSFSISYNEQFF. DNA for the CDR3: TGTGCCAGCAGCTTTAGTATCTCCTACAATGAGCAGTTCTTC.

The CDR3 bases are TGCAGTGCTAGAGAAAGAGGGTTTGGTGAAAAACTGTTTTTT. It specifies CSARERGFGEKLFF. This chain joins TRBV20-1 and TRBJ1-4; D is unresolved. This CDR3 spans 14 amino acids. Trimming pared 0 bases from V and 7 bases from J, leaving 12 bases between. CDR1 is DFQATT, CDR2 SNEGSKA, per germline (reference sequence).

The rearrangement joins TRBV18 to TRBJ1-5, with D perhaps matching TRBD1 (5 bases). The ends were cut back, 3 bases at V and 5 bases at J, with 11 bases in the middle. This CDR3 spans 14 amino acids. Germline CDR1 is KGHSH and CDR2 is LQKENI. The DNA for the CDR3 is TGTGCCAGCTCACCGGGACGGGGCCATCAGCCCCAGCATTTT. Amino acids: CASSPGRGHQPQHF. Filled out from reference TRBV18 and TRBJ1-5, the complete variable domain reads NAGVMQNPRHLVRRRGQEARLRCSPMKGHSHVYWYRQLPEEGLKFMVYLQKENIIDESGMPKERFSAEFPKEGPSILRIQQVVRGDSAAYFCASSPGRGHQPQHFGDGTRLSIL.

This clonotype was detected only a few times. V usage is TRBV10-2 and J usage is TRBJ2-3, with D perhaps matching TRBD2 (6 bases). The CDR3 spans 14 residues. Germline CDR1 reads WSHSY; CDR2 reads SAAADI. Trimming shortened V by 8 bases and J by 4 bases, and 16 bases separated the two germline ends. The CDR3 spells CASRGDWGSDTQYF. The CDR3 DNA is TGCGCCAGCCGAGGGGACTGGGGCTCAGATACGCAGTATTTT.

This clonotype was seen at least ten times. This rearrangement joins TRBV6-6 to TRBJ2-1; D is uncertain. V lost 0 bases and J 8 bases, leaving 5 bases between the germline ends. The CDR3 covers 12 residues. Germline V CDR1 and CDR2: MNHNY, SVGAGI (reference sequence). The CDR3 here is CASSYSPDEQFF. CDR3 DNA: TGTGCCAGCAGTTACTCGCCCGATGAGCAGTTCTTC.

This clonotype appeared many times. CDR3 in DNA: TGCGCCAGCAGCCTAACCGAAGATACGCAGTATTTT. This sequence encodes CASSLTEDTQYF. V gene TRBV5-1 combines with J gene TRBJ2-3; no reliable D call. Trimming stripped 4 bases from V and 5 bases from J, with 8 bases between. The CDR3 has 12 amino acids. Germline V gene data show CDR1 as SGHRS and CDR2 as YFSETQ.

This clonotype showed up just a few times. The chain combines TRBV11-3 with TRBJ2-2; TRBD1 or TRBD2 may be the D gene (5 bases each). V lost 4 bases and J lost 6, with 12 bases in between. This CDR3 has 14 amino acids. Germline V CDR1 and CDR2: SGHNT, YENEEA. The CDR3 DNA follows: TGTGCCAGCAGCTGGGGGAGCGGCTCCGGGGAGCTGTTTTTT. Amino acid sequence: CASSWGSGSGELFF.

The table lists this clonotype with a few counts. The chain uses TRBV6-1 and TRBJ2-1, with 7 bases aligning to TRBD1. The CDR3 runs 14 residues. Losses at the gene ends were 5 bases for V and 3 bases for J; bases not matched to a gene: 4. The germline V gene encodes CDR1 MNHNS and CDR2 SASEGT. The CDR3 region has the DNA TGTGCCAGCAGTACGTGGGACAGCTACAATGAGCAGTTCTTC. This encodes CASSTWDSYNEQFF.

As regards this clonotype: One base away lies a much larger clone, so this may be a sequencing read error. The chain links TRBV29-1 to TRBJ2-3; TRBD1 aligns across 8 bases. The CDR3 covers 15 residues. Germline CDR1 reads SQVTM; CDR2 reads ANQGSEA. The ends lost 4 bases at V and 2 bases at J; junction bases unmatched: 8. The CDR3: CSVVGQVAATDTQYF. The CDR3 coding sequence is TGCAGCGTTGTGGGACAGGTGGCCGCCACAGATACGCAGTATTTT.

The chain has TRBV12-3 or TRBV12-4 and TRBJ2-1, with TRBD2 matching over 8 bases. CDR3 size: 17 residues. With V trimmed by 5 bases and J by 6 bases, 15 bases remained unmatched. For the CDR3, the DNA is TGTGCCAGCAGTGACCCTCCCGGGACTAGTTCTTCCAATGAGCAGTTCTTC. Protein sequence: CASSDPPGTSSSNEQFF.